This TCR beta chain was captured by sequencing in a study of T cells in Graves' hyperthyroidism and ophthalmopathy. This clonotype has ten or more counts. Its antigen remains unknown. RNA transcripts provided the source from which TCR beta CDR3 regions were amplified. During a first-round RT-PCR of the TCR CDR3, the HTBI primer set was used. In TCRdb, the multiplex PCR reads were re-called with MiXCR into one record per CDR3 protein. This sample yields approximately 600,000 distinct CDR3 sequences, of which roughly 15% are seen a single time; about 4% belongs to the top ten. Diagnosis rested on symptoms, serum thyroxine and TRAb, thyroid ultrasound, and orbital computed tomography. Study-level results: Ophthalmopathy, which appeared later, was predicted by the model a median around 6.9 months before onset.

V was pared by 1 base and J by 2 bases, with 2 bases between. Germline V lookup: CDR1 MNHEY, CDR2 SVGAGI. This CDR3 has 12 residues. This sequence joins TRBV6-5 and TRBJ1-1; D is uncertain. This receptor was taken from a woman aged 40 to 49 with Graves' ophthalmopathy. Source material: blood. This CDR3 is CASSYYNTEAFF. CDR3 bases: TGTGCCAGCAGTTACTATAACACTGAAGCTTTCTTT.